These T cell receptor beta chains were read from a single sample in a study of T-cell reconstitution after alpha-beta-depleted transplantation in children. TCRdb re-called the PCR reads through MiXCR, storing one row per CDR3 protein. The sample lists some 130,000 distinct CDR3 sequences, 9.5% to 10% occurring once. The sequenced sample was PBMCs, mostly from graft donor cells, obtained 180 days after TCRalphabeta/CD19-depleted stem cell transplant. Source of these receptors: a girl under three years old who had a stem cell transplant for combined immunodeficiency, so the T cells may come from the graft donor. CDR3s include the opening cysteine and the closing phenylalanine or tryptophan. The D gene is left open where the match is weak. Part of the rows lack a size; the others show once, few, many or a class for expanded clones.

TRBV5-6,TRBJ1-6,TRBD1,17,.,CASSLSRDRENNSPLHF,TGTGCCAGCAGCTTGTCTAGGGACAGGGAAAACAATTCACCCCTCCACTTT
TRBV18,TRBJ1-1,TRBD1,16,.,CASSPLGQSLNTEAFF,TGTGCCAGCTCACCCCTGGGACAGTCTTTGAACACTGAAGCTTTCTTT
TRBV20-1,TRBJ1-2,.,13,many,CSARAERGYGYTF,TGCAGTGCTAGAGCGGAGAGGGGTTATGGCTACACCTTC
TRBV6-1,TRBJ2-4,TRBD1,18,few,CASSPLWGTGGAKNIQYF,TGTGCCAGCAGTCCCCTGTGGGGGACAGGGGGAGCCAAAAACATTCAGTACTTC
TRBV20-1,TRBJ1-5,.,12,few,CSARRVDQPQHF,TGCAGTGCTAGAAGGGTTGATCAGCCCCAGCATTTT
TRBV3-1,TRBJ2-1,.,17,.,CASSQSGESWTDNDQFF,TGTGCCAGCAGCCAATCGGGCGAGTCGTGGACAGATAATGACCAGTTCTTC
TRBV28,TRBJ1-2,.,13,.,CASRSPADYGYTF,TGTGCCAGCAGATCACCGGCGGACTATGGCTACACCTTC
TRBV20-1,TRBJ1-5,.,12,few,CSVGDTYQPQHF,TGCAGTGTAGGGGACACATATCAGCCCCAGCATTTT
TRBV27,TRBJ1-2,.,14,few,CASSVSGVHYGYTF,TGTGCCAGCAGTGTCTCAGGGGTTCACTATGGCTACACCTTC
TRBV28,TRBJ1-1,.,17,.,CASSPVDRTRGNTEAFF,TGTGCCAGCAGTCCAGTCGACAGGACGCGCGGGAACACTGAAGCTTTCTTT
TRBV5-1,TRBJ2-3,.,15,many,CASSPGRQGTDTQYF,TGCGCCAGCAGCCCCGGGCGACAGGGCACAGATACGCAGTATTTT
TRBV20-1,TRBJ2-1,TRBD1,14,.,CSAHPGQGYNEQFF,TGCAGTGCTCACCCGGGACAGGGCTACAATGAGCAGTTCTTC
TRBV29-1,TRBJ2-7,.,15,.,CSVMRGMGMGSEQYF,TGCAGCGTTATGAGGGGTATGGGGATGGGGTCCGAGCAGTACTTC
TRBV28,TRBJ1-4,.,16,few,CASSSHRPGWNEKLFF,TGTGCCAGCAGTTCCCATCGACCCGGCTGGAATGAAAAACTGTTTTTT
TRBV9,TRBJ2-1,TRBD2,18,.,CASSPRASGGSSYNEQFF,TGTGCCAGCAGCCCCCGGGCTAGCGGGGGGTCTTCCTACAATGAGCAGTTCTTC
TRBV13,TRBJ2-7,TRBD1,16,few,CASSLGLRTGAYEQYF,TGTGCCAGCAGCTTAGGCCTAAGGACAGGGGCCTACGAGCAGTACTTC
TRBV30,TRBJ1-1,.,14,.,CAWRRERYITEAFF,TGTGCCTGGAGAAGGGAACGGTATATCACTGAAGCTTTCTTT
TRBV28,TRBJ1-1,.,15,many,CASTHGRFERTEAFF,TGTGCCAGCACCCATGGCCGCTTTGAGAGGACTGAAGCTTTCTTT
TRBV28,TRBJ2-5,.,14,.,CASTLPGRQETQYF,TGTGCCAGCACGTTACCGGGACGGCAAGAGACCCAGTACTTC
TRBV10-3,TRBJ2-2,.,13,.,CAIISTDTGELFF,TGTGCCATCATTTCGACAGACACCGGGGAGCTGTTTTTT
TRBV29-1,TRBJ2-1,TRBD1,15,many,CSVERSGQGIDEQFF,TGCAGCGTTGAGAGATCGGGACAGGGTATCGATGAGCAGTTCTTC
TRBV7-2,TRBJ1-5,.,13,few,CASSLNGLRPQHF,TGTGCCAGCAGCTTAAACGGACTGCGGCCCCAGCATTTT